This T cell receptor beta chain stems from a study of T-cell memory formation after mild COVID-19. Concerning this clonotype itself: What it recognizes is unknown.

Overall study findings and caveats: Confirmation of SARS-CoV-2 specificity was lacking for second-wave clones peaking day 37. The study detected some responding clones in pre-infection memory, suggesting cross-reactive memory joined.

The CDR3 is 15 residues long. CDR1 LGHNA and CDR2 YSLEER come from the germline V gene. The junction had 10 bases not matched to a gene; V was cut back by 4 bases and J by 10 bases. Barcoded TCR alpha and TCR beta cDNA libraries with UMIs came from 5'RACE using constant-segment primers. TCRdb re-analysed the 5' RACE reads in MiXCR, keeping a single row per CDR3 protein. The table records under 250,000 distinct CDR3 sequences, roughly 15% of them present only once. The chain recombines TRBV4-3 with TRBJ1-1, with 12 bases matching TRBD1. Sequencing was performed on PBMCs or a T cell subset sorted from them (not recorded which). The source is an adult woman who had mild COVID-19 (a few samples of this study predate the infection). Cell type and time point are not known. The CDR3 sequence: CASSPGDRGRLGAFF. The CDR3 nucleotides are TGCGCCAGCAGCCCAGGGGACAGGGGGCGGTTGGGAGCTTTCTTT.